These T cell receptor beta chains were read from a single sample in a study of identical twins. TCRdb recomputed calls from the 5' RACE reads with MiXCR, one row per CDR3 protein. Here the sample spans fewer than 350,000 distinct CDR3 sequences, roughly 8.6% being singletons. These data also featured in a second study, about yellow fever vaccine responses in identical twins.

Sequenced sample: memory (CD45RO+) T cells sorted from blood. These receptors originate from a woman aged 18-35 years in good health. Both conserved end residues are part of each CDR3. A D gene is named only where the DNA matches it firmly. Size tells how often a clone was seen (once, few, many) or the class of an expanded clone, and some rows leave it out.

TRBJ2-7 | TRBV6-1 | 12 | few | . | TGTGCCAGCAGTGTCCCACACCCCGAGCAGTACTTC | CASSVPHPEQYF
TRBJ1-4 | TRBV5-1 | 16 | many | . | TGCGCCAGCAGCTTGCAGGACCAGCCGACTAATGAAAAACTGTTTTTT | CASSLQDQPTNEKLFF
TRBJ2-3 | TRBV4-1 | 18 | many | . | TGCGCCAGCAGCCAAGGACGTCGGGGTGGGGACGGCACAGATACGCAGTATTTT | CASSQGRRGGDGTDTQYF
TRBJ2-1 | TRBV28 | 15 | . | . | TGTGCCAGCAGCCAAAACCCTCCCGGGGGCAATGAGCAGTTCTTC | CASSQNPPGGNEQFF
TRBJ2-1 | TRBV20-1 | 14 | . | TRBD2 | TGCAGTGCTAGACCTGGTAGCGGGGGCAATGAGCAGTTCTTC | CSARPGSGGNEQFF
TRBJ1-1 | TRBV7-9 | 14 | . | . | TGTGCCAGCAGCTTGGGGTCCGGTAGGACTGAAGCTTTCTTT | CASSLGSGRTEAFF
TRBJ1-6 | TRBV6-4 | 15 | . | TRBD1 | TGTGCCAGCAGCCCCGGTACAGGGGGCCATTCACCCCTCCACTTT | CASSPGTGGHSPLHF
TRBJ2-3 | TRBV5-5 | 16 | many | . | TGTGCCAGCAACCCGGAGACACCTTTAAGCACAGATACGCAGTATTTT | CASNPETPLSTDTQYF
TRBJ1-4 | TRBV12-3/TRBV12-4 | 16 | medium-sized | . | TGTGCCAGCAGTCCCCCGGGCCCCCAAACGAGGGAAAAACTGTTTTTT | CASSPPGPQTREKLFF
TRBJ2-2 | TRBV14 | 16 | . | . | TGTGCCAGCAGCCAAGATCCCCTAGCTCGGCAGCGGGAGCTGTTTTTT | CASSQDPLARQRELFF
TRBJ2-1 | TRBV5-8 | 15 | few | TRBD2 | TGTGCCAGCAGGAAGCCGGGACTAGCGTTCAATGAGCAGTTCTTC | CASRKPGLAFNEQFF
TRBJ1-1 | TRBV7-9 | 15 | many | . | TGTGCCAGCAACTTCGCACGATCAGGGAACACTGAAGCTTTCTTT | CASNFARSGNTEAFF
TRBJ1-5 | TRBV7-9 | 13 | many | . | TGTGCCAGCAGCCTAGGTTTATATCAGCCCCAGCATTTT | CASSLGLYQPQHF
TRBJ1-2 | TRBV12-3/TRBV12-4 | 13 | many | TRBD1 | TGTGCCAGTAACAGGGGCGCTAACTATGGCTACACCTTC | CASNRGANYGYTF
TRBJ2-5 | TRBV7-3 | 13 | few | TRBD2 | TGTGCCAGCAGCAGCGGGAGCGGCGGGACCCAGTACTTC | CASSSGSGGTQYF
TRBJ2-5 | TRBV2 | 15 | few | . | TGTGCCAGCAAACCAAACCCGGGGATGAGAGAGACCCAGTACTTC | CASKPNPGMRETQYF
TRBJ1-1 | TRBV5-1 | 13 | many | . | TGCGCCAGCAGCTCGGACCTCAACACTGAAGCTTTCTTT | CASSSDLNTEAFF
TRBJ1-1 | TRBV18 | 14 | . | . | TGTGCCAGCTCACCACGTGGGACGACCACTGAAGCTTTCTTT | CASSPRGTTTEAFF
TRBJ1-2 | TRBV3-1 | 12 | . | . | TGTGCCAGCAGCCAAGGGCAGAGCGGCTACACCTTC | CASSQGQSGYTF
TRBJ2-6 | TRBV27 | 15 | few | . | TGTGCCAGCAGTACTCTCTCCTCTGGGGCCAACGTCCTGACTTTC | CASSTLSSGANVLTF
TRBJ1-5 | TRBV15 | 14 | . | . | TGTGCCACCAGCAGAGCGACGAAGTATCAGCCCCAGCATTTT | CATSRATKYQPQHF
TRBJ1-2 | TRBV24-1 | 11 | . | . | TGTGCCACCAGTGACAGCTATGGCTACACCTTC | CATSDSYGYTF
TRBJ2-5 | TRBV5-1 | 15 | many | TRBD2 | TGCGCCAGCAGCCCGACTAGCGGTACTACAAGGACCCAGTACTTC | CASSPTSGTTRTQYF
TRBJ1-1 | TRBV10-3 | 12 | many | TRBD1 | TGTGCCATCGGGACAGGGAGCGCTGAAGCTTTCTTT | CAIGTGSAEAFF
TRBJ2-1 | TRBV20-1 | 15 | few | . | TGCAGTGCGCCGACGACAGATAACTCCTACAATGAGCAGTTCTTC | CSAPTTDNSYNEQFF
TRBJ2-1 | TRBV25-1 | 14 | many | TRBD1 | TGTGCCAGCAGCCCGGGACAGGGATACAATGAGCAGTTCTTC | CASSPGQGYNEQFF
TRBJ2-5 | TRBV6-1 | 15 | many | . | TGTGCCAGCAGACTAAACGACAGACACCAAGAGACCCAGTACTTC | CASRLNDRHQETQYF
TRBJ2-5 | TRBV24-1 | 15 | . | . | TGTGCCACCAGTGGTAACGAGGGCAGCCAAGAGACCCAGTACTTC | CATSGNEGSQETQYF
TRBJ2-1 | TRBV12-3/TRBV12-4 | 17 | many | TRBD2 | TGTGCCAGCAGCCAACGGGCGGGGGCTAGCGGGTACAATGAGCAGTTCTTC | CASSQRAGASGYNEQFF
TRBJ2-1 | TRBV12-3/TRBV12-4 | 16 | many | TRBD2 | TGTGCCAGCAGCCCCGGGACTAGCTTGTCCTACAATGAGCAGTTCTTC | CASSPGTSLSYNEQFF
TRBJ2-1 | TRBV7-2 | 13 | . | . | TGTGCCAGCAGCTCCCTGGCCTACAATGAGCAGTTCTTC | CASSSLAYNEQFF
TRBJ2-5 | TRBV6-1 | 15 | . | TRBD2 | TGTGCCAGCAGTGAAGAGACTAGCGGGGAGGAGACCCAGTACTTC | CASSEETSGEETQYF